The clone carrying this T cell receptor (beta chain) was counted once. What it recognizes is unknown. These data belong to a study of T cells in localized non-small cell lung cancer. General study findings and limits: Sequencing, confined to only one tumor region, leaves heterogeneity possible. Adjacent lung held a median roughly 50 of the top 100 tumor clones.

Looked up from germline, CDR1 is LNHNV and CDR2 is YYDKDF (reference sequence). With V trimmed by 4 bases and J by 5 bases, 10 bases remained unmatched. This CDR3 is 16 amino acids long. The table came from immunoSEQ multiplex PCR; TCRdb's copy has only in-frame clones and leaves some out. The sample records tens of thousands of clones, around 90% being singletons. The V call is TRBV15, the J call TRBJ2-1; the match to TRBD1 covers 8 bases. This clonotype originated in a woman aged 40 to 75 with stage I squamous cell lung carcinoma. This specimen consisted of peripheral blood, obtained before any cancer treatment. The CDR3: CATSNPGQELNNEQFF. CDR3 DNA sequence: TGTGCCACCAGCAACCCGGGACAGGAACTAAACAATGAGCAGTTCTTC.